This T cell receptor (beta chain) was captured in a study of beta chain features in type 1 diabetes. This clone occurred a few times. Its specificity is not known. One heparinised blood draw, averaging roughly 110 mL, came from each donor. CDR3 length: 17 residues. CDR1 and CDR2 (germline): SNHLY, FYNNEI. The V segment lost 6 bases and the J segment 3 bases; nucleotides outside the gene matches: 9. Expressed TCRB transcripts were sequenced because the isolated RNA had all been reverse transcribed beforehand. Method: immunoSEQ multiplex PCR; TCRdb's copy keeps in-frame clones and lacks some. The sample records approximately 160,000 clones, about 9.1% being singletons. Findings of the study overall: There were fewer insertions and more deletions at the VDJ junctions of type 1 diabetes patients.

The TCR was taken from a young woman in good health. The rearrangement uses TRBV2 and TRBJ2-4; TRBD2 matches at 12 bases. Sequencing was done on a sample of central memory CD4+ T cells from blood. CDR3 sequence reads: CASSYRLAGVIKNIQYF. In DNA, the CDR3 is TGTGCCAGCAGCTATAGACTAGCGGGGGTAATCAAAAACATTCAGTACTTC.